The clone carrying this T cell receptor (beta chain) was recorded once. No antigen is known for it. Clones were sequenced by immunoSEQ multiplex PCR, and TCRdb holds only the in-frame ones, with some missing. The sample records a few hundred thousand clones, 90% being singletons. These data originate in a study of cytomegalovirus exposure and HLA in healthy donors. Turning to the study itself: A subsequent analysis stated that the 110 or so validation repertoires were run on the same platform as the roughly 700 first-cohort repertoires.

Germline CDR1 LNHDA, CDR2 SQIVND (reference sequence). V gave up 2 bases and J gave up 0 bases, with 10 bases separating them. The CDR3 is 16 amino acids. Broader study findings: Testing in vitro showed a few CMV-associated chains specific for CMV antigens. A list of roughly 180 TCR beta chains associated with cytomegalovirus was given. Rare TCR sequences predominated, though certain public TCRs were found in many donors.

The material sequenced was PBMCs. The sequence was obtained from a woman aged 30 to 39 in good health and CMV-seronegative. This sequence joins TRBV19 and TRBJ2-2; D gene ambiguous. The CDR3 is CASSIWQASNTGELFF. For the CDR3, the DNA is TGTGCCAGTAGTATATGGCAGGCCTCGAACACCGGGGAGCTGTTTTTT.